This TCR beta chain is from a study of cytotoxic CD8 clonotypes in ibrutinib-treated CLL. Looking at the study overall: On average, almost 95,000 productive rearrangements and 200,000 to 300,000 productive templates per sample.

The V and J ends lost 4 bases and 8 bases, in that order; junction bases with no gene match: 6. The CDR3 totals 14 residues. CDR1 is SGHRS, CDR2 YFSETQ, per germline. Study results and caveats: Having risen at ibrutinib response, clonality had fallen back toward baseline by progression. Clonality correlated strongly with circulating CD8+ T cells and exceeded age-matched healthy donors at baseline.

Points on this clone: Its antigen is unknown.

The method was immunoSEQ multiplex PCR; TCRdb's version includes in-frame clones alone and lacks a portion of them. The top ten hold about 1.9% of the sample, which has about 160,000 clones, approximately 80% seen once. The sequenced sample was PBMCs, obtained after 12 months of ibrutinib treatment. This sequence was found in a human donor with chronic lymphocytic leukemia. The chain recombines TRBV5-1 with TRBJ1-6, with 7 nucleotides matching TRBD1. DNA for the CDR3: TGCGCCAGCAGCCTTGACAGGGCGGATTCACCCCTCCACTTT. This codes for CASSLDRADSPLHF.